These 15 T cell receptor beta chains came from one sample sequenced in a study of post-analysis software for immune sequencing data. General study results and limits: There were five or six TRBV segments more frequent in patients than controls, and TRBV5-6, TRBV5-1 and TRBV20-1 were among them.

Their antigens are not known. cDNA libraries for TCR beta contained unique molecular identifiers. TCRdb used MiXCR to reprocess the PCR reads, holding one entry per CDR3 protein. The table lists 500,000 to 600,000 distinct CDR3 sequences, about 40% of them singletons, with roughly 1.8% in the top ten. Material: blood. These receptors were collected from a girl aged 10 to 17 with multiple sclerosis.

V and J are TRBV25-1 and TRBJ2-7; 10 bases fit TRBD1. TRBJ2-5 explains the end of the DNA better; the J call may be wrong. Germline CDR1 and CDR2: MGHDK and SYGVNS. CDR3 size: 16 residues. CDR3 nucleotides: TGTGCCAGCAGTGCTTGGGACAGGGGCGAATATGAGACCCAGTACTTC. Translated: CASSAWDRGEYETQYF.

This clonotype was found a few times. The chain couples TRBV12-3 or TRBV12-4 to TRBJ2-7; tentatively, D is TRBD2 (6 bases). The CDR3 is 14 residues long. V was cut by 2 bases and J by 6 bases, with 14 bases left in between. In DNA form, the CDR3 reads TGTGCCAGCAGTTTAAGGAGGGAGGTTGGCGAGCAGTACTTC. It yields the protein CASSLRREVGEQYF.

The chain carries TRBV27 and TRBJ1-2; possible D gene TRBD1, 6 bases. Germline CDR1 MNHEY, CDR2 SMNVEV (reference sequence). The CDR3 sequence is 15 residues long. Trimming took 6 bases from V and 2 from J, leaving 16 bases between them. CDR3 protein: CASSPILQGNYGYTF. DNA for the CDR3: TGTGCCAGCAGCCCGATCTTACAGGGAAACTATGGCTACACCTTC.

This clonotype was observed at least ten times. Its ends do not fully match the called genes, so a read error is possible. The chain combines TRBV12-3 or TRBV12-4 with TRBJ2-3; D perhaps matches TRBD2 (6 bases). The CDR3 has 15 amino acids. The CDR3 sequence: CASSFGGASTDTQYF. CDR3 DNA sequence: TGCGCCAGCAGCTTTGGCGGGGCTAGCACAGATACGCAGTATTTT.

In DNA form, the CDR3 reads TGTGCCAGCAGCCGTTGCAGGGGGCATCAGCCCCAGCATTTT. Residues: CASSRCRGHQPQHF. The chain carries TRBV7-3 and TRBJ1-5; 8 nucleotides agree with TRBD1. After removal of 5 bases from V and 5 bases from J, the junction contained 5 bases not matched to a gene. Per the germline V gene, CDR1 is SGHTA and CDR2 is FQGTGA. The CDR3 contains 14 residues. The full variable domain, completed using reference TRBV7-3 and TRBJ1-5, is GAGVSQTPSNKVTEKGKYVELRCDPISGHTALYWYRQSLGQGPEFLIYFQGTGAADDSGLPNDRFFAVRPEGSVSTLKIQRTERGDSAVYLCASSRCRGHQPQHFGDGTRLSIL.

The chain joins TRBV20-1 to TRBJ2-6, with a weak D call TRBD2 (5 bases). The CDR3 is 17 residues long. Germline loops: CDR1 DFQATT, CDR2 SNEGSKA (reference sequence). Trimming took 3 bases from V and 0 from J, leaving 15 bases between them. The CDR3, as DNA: TGCAGTGCTAGGGGGAGAGGCAGCTCCTCTGGGGCCAACGTCCTGACTTTC. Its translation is CSARGRGSSSGANVLTF.

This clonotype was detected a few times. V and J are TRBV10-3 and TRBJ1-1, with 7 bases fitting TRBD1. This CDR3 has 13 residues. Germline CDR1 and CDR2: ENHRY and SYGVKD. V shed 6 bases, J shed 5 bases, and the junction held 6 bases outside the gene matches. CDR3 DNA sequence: TGTGCCATCAGGGAGACAGGGATGACTGAAGCTTTCTTT. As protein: CAIRETGMTEAFF.

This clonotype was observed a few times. The CDR3 region is CASSSQAGGRSEQYF. The CDR3 DNA sequence: TGCGCCAGCAGCTCCCAAGCGGGAGGGCGAAGCGAGCAGTACTTC. The V call is TRBV5-1, the J call TRBJ2-5; 10 nucleotides agree with TRBD2. The tail of the sequence fits TRBJ2-7 better, so the J call may be wrong. The CDR3 spans 15 residues. CDR1 is SGHRS, CDR2 YFSETQ, per germline.

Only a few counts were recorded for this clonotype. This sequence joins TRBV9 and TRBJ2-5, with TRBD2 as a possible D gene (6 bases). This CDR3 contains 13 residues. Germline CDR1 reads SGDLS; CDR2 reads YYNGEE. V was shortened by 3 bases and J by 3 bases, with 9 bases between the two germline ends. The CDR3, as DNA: TGTGCCAGCAGCGCGCGACTAGAAGAGACCCAGTACTTC. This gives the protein CASSARLEETQYF.

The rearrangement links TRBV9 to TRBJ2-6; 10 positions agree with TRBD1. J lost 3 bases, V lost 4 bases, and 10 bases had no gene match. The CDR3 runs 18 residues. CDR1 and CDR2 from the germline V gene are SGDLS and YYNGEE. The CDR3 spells CASSSRQGALYGANVLTF. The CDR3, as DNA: TGTGCCAGCAGCTCCCGACAGGGGGCGCTTTATGGGGCCAACGTCCTGACTTTC.

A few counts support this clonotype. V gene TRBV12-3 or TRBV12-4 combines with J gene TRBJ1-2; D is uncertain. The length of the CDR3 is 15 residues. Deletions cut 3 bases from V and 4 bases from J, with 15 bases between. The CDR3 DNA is TGTGCCAGCAGTTTTGCGGGGAATAGTGGCTATGGCTACACCTTC. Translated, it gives CASSFAGNSGYGYTF.

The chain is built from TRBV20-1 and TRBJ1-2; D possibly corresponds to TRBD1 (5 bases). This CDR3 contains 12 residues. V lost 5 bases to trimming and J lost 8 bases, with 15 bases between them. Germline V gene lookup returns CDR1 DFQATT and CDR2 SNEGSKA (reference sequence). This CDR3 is CSASRGGDGYTF. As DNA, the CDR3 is TGCAGTGCTTCCCGAGGAGGGGACGGCTACACCTTC.

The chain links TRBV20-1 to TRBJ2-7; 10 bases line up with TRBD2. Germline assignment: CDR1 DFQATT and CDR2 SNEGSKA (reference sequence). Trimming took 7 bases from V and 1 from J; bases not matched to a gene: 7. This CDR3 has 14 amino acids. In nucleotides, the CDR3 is TGCAGTGTTGCTAGCGGGAGATTATCCTACGAGCAGTACTTC. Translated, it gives CSVASGRLSYEQYF.

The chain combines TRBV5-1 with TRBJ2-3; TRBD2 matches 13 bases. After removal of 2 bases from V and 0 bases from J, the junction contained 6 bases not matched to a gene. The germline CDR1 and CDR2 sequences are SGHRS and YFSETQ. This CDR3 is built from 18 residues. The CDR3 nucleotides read TGCGCCAGCAGCTTTACCGGGACTAGCGGGGTGAGCACAGATACGCAGTATTTT. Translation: CASSFTGTSGVSTDTQYF.

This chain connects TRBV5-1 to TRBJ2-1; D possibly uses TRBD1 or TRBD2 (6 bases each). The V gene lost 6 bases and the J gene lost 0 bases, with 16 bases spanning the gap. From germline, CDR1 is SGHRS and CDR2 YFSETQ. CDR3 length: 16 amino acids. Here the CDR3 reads CASNARGLISYNEQFF. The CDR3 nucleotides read TGCGCCAGCAACGCCCGGGGGCTTATCTCCTACAATGAGCAGTTCTTC.